One sample yielded the 25 T cell receptor beta chains listed below, sequenced in a study of T-cell reconstitution after alpha-beta-depleted transplantation in children. The authors prepared the TCRbeta library with unique molecular identifiers. TCRdb re-derived calls from the PCR reads in MiXCR, one entry per CDR3 protein. The top ten hold around 45% of the sample, which has about 210,000 distinct CDR3 sequences, around a sixth seen once. Sequencing was performed on PBMCs, mostly from graft donor cells, taken 360 days after TCRalphabeta/CD19-depleted stem cell transplant. All receptors come from a male patient aged 2 to 9 who had a stem cell transplant for acute lymphoblastic leukemia, so the T cells may come from the graft donor.

This clonotype was seen a handful of times. The rearrangement links TRBV20-1 to TRBJ1-3, with D possibly matching TRBD1 (5 bases). Germline V lookup: CDR1 DFQATT, CDR2 SNEGSKA (reference sequence). CDR3 length: 14 amino acids. With 6 bases removed from V and 1 base from J, the gap between germline ends came to 13 bases. The CDR3 DNA reads as TGCAGTGCCGAACAGGACGGTTCTGGAAACACCATATATTTT. It codes for CSAEQDGSGNTIYF.

J is TRBJ2-2 and V is TRBV10-3; D not certain. Germline CDR1 is ENHRY and CDR2 is SYGVKD. Trimming removed 3 bases at V and 1 base at J, with 12 bases between. There are 16 residues in the CDR3. CDR3 coding DNA: TGTGCCATCAGTGACGCCCCTCCTGGGAACACCGGGGAGCTGTTTTTT. Amino acids: CAISDAPPGNTGELFF.

This chain uses TRBV19 with TRBJ2-7; 7 bases line up with TRBD2. The CDR3 sequence is 14 residues long. V shed 4 bases, J shed 6 bases, and the junction held 9 bases outside the gene matches. CDR1 and CDR2 from the germline V gene are LNHDA and SQIVND (reference sequence). CDR3 residues: CASSKGGVLSEQYF. CDR3 nucleotide sequence: TGTGCCAGTAGTAAGGGAGGGGTCCTCTCCGAGCAGTACTTC.

The chain carries TRBV13 and TRBJ1-5; 7 bases map to TRBD1. V gave up 3 bases and J gave up 3 bases; unmatched junction bases: 5. The germline V gene encodes CDR1 PRHDT and CDR2 FYEKMQ (reference sequence). The CDR3 covers 15 residues. The CDR3 DNA reads as TGTGCCAGCAGCTTGTCAGGGGGATACAATCAGCCCCAGCATTTT. It translates to CASSLSGGYNQPQHF.

This clonotype has just a few counts. The chain joins TRBV18 to TRBJ2-3; TRBD1 might be the D (6 bases). Trimming took 0 bases from V and 5 from J, leaving 15 bases between them. Germline V gene lookup returns CDR1 KGHSH and CDR2 LQKENI. CDR3 length: 16 amino acids. This CDR3 reads CASSPPPRGAEDTQYF. Written as DNA, the CDR3 is TGTGCCAGCTCACCACCTCCCAGGGGCGCCGAAGATACGCAGTATTTT.

This clonotype was seen at least ten times. This chain connects TRBV14 to TRBJ2-1; D is perhaps TRBD1 or TRBD2 (5 bases each). The V gene's germline CDR1 is SGHDN and CDR2 FVKESK. V shed 1 base and J shed 14 bases, with 9 bases lying between them. This CDR3 is built from 11 residues. CDR3 in DNA: TGTGCCAGCAGCCAAGTTGGGGGAAAGTTCTTC. This encodes CASSQVGGKFF.

The gene calls are TRBV6-1 and TRBJ1-1; possibly TRBD1 for D (5 bases). Trimming stripped 7 bases from V and 3 bases from J, with 12 bases between. CDR3 length: 13 amino acids. Germline assignment: CDR1 MNHNS and CDR2 SASEGT. CDR3 in amino acids: CASTGWGYTEAFF. CDR3 DNA sequence: TGTGCCAGCACGGGGTGGGGGTACACTGAAGCTTTCTTT.

This clonotype was observed at least ten times. The chain joins TRBV25-1 to TRBJ2-2, with D maybe TRBD2 (6 bases). The V gene lost 11 bases and the J gene lost 3 bases, with 13 bases spanning the gap. Germline CDR1 is MGHDK and CDR2 is SYGVNS. The CDR3 contains 13 residues. The CDR3 reads CAGGDLYTGELFF. CDR3 DNA sequence: TGTGCCGGCGGGGATCTCTACACCGGGGAGCTGTTTTTT. The complete variable domain, with remaining parts taken from reference TRBV25-1 and TRBJ2-2, reads EADIYQTPRYLVIGTGKKITLECSQTMGHDKMYWYQQDPGMELHLIHYSYGVNSTEKGDLSSESTVSRIRTEHFPLTLESARPSHTSQYLCAGGDLYTGELFFGEGSRLTVL.

This clonotype showed up just a few times. V gene TRBV27 combines with J gene TRBJ1-5; 7 nucleotides line up with TRBD1. In germline, CDR1 is MNHEY, CDR2 SMNVEV (reference sequence). The length of the CDR3 is 15 residues. The V segment lost 6 bases and the J segment 0 bases; nucleotides outside the gene matches: 5. The CDR3 DNA reads TGTGCCAGCAGCCCTGACAGGGCTAGCAATCAGCCCCAGCATTTT. Encoded protein: CASSPDRASNQPQHF.

This clonotype was detected a few times. This sequence joins TRBV5-1 and TRBJ2-3; TRBD1 matches at 7 bases. This CDR3 has 12 residues. The germline CDR1 and CDR2 sequences are SGHRS and YFSETQ. V trimming: 4 bases; J trimming: 5 bases; junction bases outside the gene matches: 1. The CDR3 coding sequence is TGCGCCAGCAGCCAGGGGGAAGATACGCAGTATTTT. The encoded protein is CASSQGEDTQYF.

This chain uses TRBV3-1 with TRBJ2-7, with D hard to call. This CDR3 comprises 13 residues. The germline V gene has CDR1 LGHDT and CDR2 YNNKEL (reference sequence). The V end lost 1 base, the J end lost 5 bases, and 9 bases lay between the germline ends. The CDR3 loop reads CASSQAGDHEQYF. The CDR3 DNA reads TGTGCCAGCAGCCAAGCTGGAGACCACGAGCAGTACTTC.

The V gene is TRBV19, the J gene TRBJ2-1, with D possibly TRBD2 on 6 matching bases. This CDR3 is 18 amino acids long. The V gene lost 5 bases and the J gene lost 2 bases, with 22 bases spanning the gap. Germline CDR1 LNHDA, CDR2 SQIVND (reference sequence). The CDR3 sequence is CASSPLGSGLAPYNEQFF. Written as DNA, the CDR3 is TGTGCCAGTAGTCCCCTAGGTTCTGGGCTAGCGCCCTACAATGAGCAGTTCTTC.

This clonotype was counted a few times. The chain combines TRBV12-3 or TRBV12-4 with TRBJ1-3; no clear D gene. V lost 5 bases and J 1 base, leaving 6 bases between the germline ends. This CDR3 comprises 13 residues. CDR3 region: CASSEQSGNTIYF. CDR3 coding DNA: TGTGCCAGCAGTGAACAATCTGGAAACACCATATATTTT.

This clonotype was picked up many times. This chain links TRBV29-1 with TRBJ1-4; D is unclear. Germline V gives CDR1 SQVTM, CDR2 ANQGSEA. Trimming removed 3 bases from V and 8 bases from J, with 13 bases in between. The CDR3 has 13 amino acids. The CDR3 DNA reads TGCAGCGTTGATGTGGGAGGTGAAGAAAAACTGTTTTTT. It encodes CSVDVGGEEKLFF.

V and J are TRBV27 and TRBJ1-1; D is unresolved. The CDR3 sequence is 14 residues long. V lost 4 bases, J lost 7 bases, and 16 bases lay in between. Germline V gene sequence: CDR1 MNHEY, CDR2 SMNVEV (reference sequence). The CDR3 here is CASSSTGLAGEAFF. Written as DNA, the CDR3 is TGTGCCAGCAGTTCGACGGGATTGGCGGGTGAAGCTTTCTTT.

A few counts support this clonotype. This sequence joins TRBV7-9 and TRBJ2-2; TRBD1 agrees at 8 bases. The CDR3 contains 16 residues. Losses at the gene ends were 0 bases for V and 3 bases for J; bases not matched to a gene: 3. Germline V gene lookup returns CDR1 SEHNR and CDR2 FQNEAQ (reference sequence). CDR3 region: CASSLALTGDTGELFF. CDR3 DNA sequence: TGTGCCAGCAGCTTAGCCCTGACAGGGGACACCGGGGAGCTGTTTTTT. Full variable domain (remainder filled in from reference TRBV7-9 and TRBJ2-2): DTGVSQNPRHKITKRGQNVTFRCDPISEHNRLYWYRQTLGQGPEFLTYFQNEAQLEKSRLLSDRFSAERPKGSFSTLEIQRTEQGDSAMYLCASSLALTGDTGELFFGEGSRLTVL.

This clonotype is a singleton in its sample. This chain links TRBV3-1 with TRBJ2-2, with D unclear. V gave up 0 bases and J gave up 3 bases, with 11 bases separating them. Germline-derived CDR1 and CDR2 are LGHDT and YNNKEL (reference sequence). This CDR3 spans 16 amino acids. The CDR3 sequence: CASSQDLPSDTGELFF. CDR3 in DNA: TGTGCCAGCAGCCAAGATCTACCCTCGGACACCGGGGAGCTGTTTTTT.

V is TRBV5-1 and J is TRBJ1-1, with unresolved D. Germline V gene sequence: CDR1 SGHRS, CDR2 YFSETQ. The CDR3 covers 12 residues. V lost 0 bases, J lost 4 bases, and 4 bases lay in between. CDR3 sequence (DNA): TGCGCCAGCAGCTTGGAGGGCACTGAAGCTTTCTTT. Amino acids: CASSLEGTEAFF.

The chain links TRBV5-1 to TRBJ2-3; D is uncertain. Germline V gene sequence: CDR1 SGHRS, CDR2 YFSETQ. V shed 2 bases and J shed 6 bases, with 19 bases lying between them. This CDR3 is built from 16 residues. The CDR3 reads CASSFGKTLVKDTQYF. CDR3 bases: TGCGCCAGCAGCTTTGGAAAGACCCTTGTAAAGGATACGCAGTATTTT.

This clonotype has only a few counts. This rearrangement joins TRBV11-2 to TRBJ1-1, with 7 bases that match TRBD1. Germline V gives CDR1 SGHAT, CDR2 FQNNGV. This CDR3 comprises 15 residues. V shed 5 bases and J 0 bases; nucleotides not matched to a gene: 6. The CDR3 bases are TGTGCCAGCAGCCCGGGTGACAGGGTGAACACTGAAGCTTTCTTT. Translation gives CASSPGDRVNTEAFF. Full variable domain (remainder filled in from reference TRBV11-2 and TRBJ1-1): EAGVAQSPRYKIIEKRQSVAFWCNPISGHATLYWYQQILGQGPKLLIQFQNNGVVDDSQLPKDRFSAERLKGVDSTLKIQPAKLEDSAVYLCASSPGDRVNTEAFFGQGTRLTVV.

This clonotype was observed many times. The chain carries TRBV5-1 and TRBJ2-1; weak D call: TRBD2 (5 bases). This CDR3 region has 15 residues. Looked up from germline, CDR1 is SGHRS and CDR2 is YFSETQ. Trimming removed 0 bases from V and 3 bases from J, with 10 bases in between. CDR3 sequence: CASSLGPGNYNEQFF. Written as DNA, the CDR3 is TGCGCCAGCAGCTTGGGTCCGGGAAACTACAATGAGCAGTTCTTC.

This rearrangement joins TRBV3-1 to TRBJ2-1; 11 nucleotides match TRBD2. The germline V gene has CDR1 LGHDT and CDR2 YNNKEL (reference sequence). The trim removed 0 bases at V and 13 bases at J, leaving 11 bases unmatched. The CDR3 sequence is 16 residues long. The DNA of the CDR3 is TGTGCCAGCAGCCAAGAAACAACGATAGCGGGGGGGCAACAGTTCTTC. Its protein is CASSQETTIAGGQQFF.

This clonotype has more than one count but fewer than ten. The CDR3 spells CASSPVPGTGFAYEQYF. DNA for the CDR3: TGTGCCAGCAGTCCAGTACCCGGGACAGGGTTTGCCTACGAGCAGTACTTC. V is TRBV12-3 or TRBV12-4 and J is TRBJ2-7; 9 positions agree with TRBD1. The CDR3 covers 17 residues. V shed 5 bases and J 2 bases; nucleotides not matched to a gene: 13.

This clonotype occurred a few times. This chain uses TRBV5-1 with TRBJ2-1; D assignment may be TRBD1 or TRBD2 (5 bases each). CDR3 length: 11 amino acids. Trimming took 5 bases from V and 8 from J, leaving 8 bases between them. Germline CDR1 SGHRS, CDR2 YFSETQ. The CDR3 loop is CASSRGHEQFF. The CDR3, as DNA: TGCGCCAGCAGTCGGGGCCATGAGCAGTTCTTC.

This rearrangement joins TRBV12-3 or TRBV12-4 to TRBJ2-1; 7 positions match TRBD1. CDR3 size: 14 residues. J lost 8 bases, V lost 1 base, and 5 bases had no gene match. CDR3 coding DNA: TGTGCCAGCAGTTTAGGAGGGGGCATCGATGAGCAGTTCTTC. Its translation is CASSLGGGIDEQFF.